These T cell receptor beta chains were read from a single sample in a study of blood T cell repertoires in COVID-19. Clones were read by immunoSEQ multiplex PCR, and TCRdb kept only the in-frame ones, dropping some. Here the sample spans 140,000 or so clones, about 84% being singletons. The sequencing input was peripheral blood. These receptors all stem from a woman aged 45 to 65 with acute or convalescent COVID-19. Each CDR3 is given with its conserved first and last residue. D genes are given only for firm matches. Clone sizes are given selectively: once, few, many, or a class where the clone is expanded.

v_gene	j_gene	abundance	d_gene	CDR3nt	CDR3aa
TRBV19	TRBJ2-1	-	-	TGTGCCAGTAGTATAGACAGGGTGGACAATGAGCAGTTCTTC	CASSIDRVDNEQFF
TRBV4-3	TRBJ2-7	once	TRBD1	TGCGCCAGCAGCAACCAACAGGGGTACGAGCAGTACTTC	CASSNQQGYEQYF
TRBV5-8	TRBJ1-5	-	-	TGTGCCAGCAGCTTGGCTACCGCGGCGGGGGATTTT	CASSLATAAGDF
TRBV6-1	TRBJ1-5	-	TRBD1	TGTGCCAGCAGTGAAGGGGGACAGTACAATCAGCCCCAGCATTTT	CASSEGGQYNQPQHF
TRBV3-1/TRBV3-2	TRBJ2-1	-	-	TGTGCCAGCAGCCTGGGCGGGAACGGCTACAATGAGCAGTTCTTC	CASSLGGNGYNEQFF
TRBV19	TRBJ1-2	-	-	TGTGCCAGTAGTCGTGACGGAGGGGAGGGAGTCTACGGGGGCTACACCTTC	CASSRDGGEGVYGGYTF
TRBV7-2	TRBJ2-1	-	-	TGTGCCAGCAGCGCGCAGAGTTTGGGGCCAAATGAGCAGTTCTTC	CASSAQSLGPNEQFF
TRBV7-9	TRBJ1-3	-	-	TGTGCCAGCAGCTCCGCGGGACGGACCTCTGGAAACACCATATATTTT	CASSSAGRTSGNTIYF
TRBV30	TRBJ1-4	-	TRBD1	TGTGCCTGGAGGGACTTGACAGGGGGAGGAAAACTGTTTTTT	CAWRDLTGGGKLFF
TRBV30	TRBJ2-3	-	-	TGTGCCTGGAGGGGCGGGGCCGTAGATACGCAGTATTTT	CAWRGGAVDTQYF
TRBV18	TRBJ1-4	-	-	TGTGCCAGCTCACAGGTATCGACAGCGAATAATGAAAAACTGTTTTTT	CASSQVSTANNEKLFF
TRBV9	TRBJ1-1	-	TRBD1	TGTGCCAGCAGCACTAAACAGGGGCCCACTGAAGCTTTCTTT	CASSTKQGPTEAFF
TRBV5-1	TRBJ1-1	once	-	TGCGCCAGCAGCGCTCTAACTACTGGAGTGAACACTGAAGCTTTCTTT	CASSALTTGVNTEAFF
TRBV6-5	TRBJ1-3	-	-	TGTGCCAGCAGTATAGACAGGCCCTCTTTGAACACCATATATTTT	CASSIDRPSLNTIYF
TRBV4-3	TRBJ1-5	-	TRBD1	TGCGCCAGCAGCCAAGATCGACAGGGTTGGAATCAGCCCCAGCATTTT	CASSQDRQGWNQPQHF
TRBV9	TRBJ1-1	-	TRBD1	TGTGCCAGCAGCGTAGGGGTTTTGGGACAGACTGAAGCTTTCTTT	CASSVGVLGQTEAFF
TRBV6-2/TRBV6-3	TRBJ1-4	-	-	TGTGCCAGCAGCAAACAGGAAAAACTGTTTTTT	CASSKQEKLFF
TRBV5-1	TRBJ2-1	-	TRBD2	TGCGCCAGCAGCTTGTTCGGCGGGGGGCTATGGGATGAGCAGTTCTTC	CASSLFGGGLWDEQFF
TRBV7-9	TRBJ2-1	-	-	TGTGCCAGCAGCTTAGTAGGGGTCGATGAGCAGTTCTTC	CASSLVGVDEQFF
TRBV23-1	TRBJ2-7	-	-	TGCGCCAGCAGTCTACACCGGGACAAGCGCTACGAGCAGTACTTC	CASSLHRDKRYEQYF
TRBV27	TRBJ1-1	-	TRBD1	TGTGCCAGCAGTGTACTACAGGGGGCTCCAGGGAAAGCTTTCTTT	CASSVLQGAPGKAFF
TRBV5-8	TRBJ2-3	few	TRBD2	TGTGCCAGCAGCCCCAGACTAGCGGCCACAGATACGCAGTATTTT	CASSPRLAATDTQYF
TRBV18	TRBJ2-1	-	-	TGTGCCAGCTCATATCAGTTGTCCGATGAGCAGTTCTTC	CASSYQLSDEQFF
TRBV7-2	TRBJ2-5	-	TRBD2	TGTGCCAGCAGCCAGCGACCGGGACTAGATGGGACCCAGTACTTC	CASSQRPGLDGTQYF
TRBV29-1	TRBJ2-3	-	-	TGCAGCGTTCAGGAGGAGGATACGCAGTATTTT	CSVQEEDTQYF
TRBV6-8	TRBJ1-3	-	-	TGTGCCAGCAGTTACTCGAGAAACGGGAGCTCTGGAAACACCATATATTTT	CASSYSRNGSSGNTIYF
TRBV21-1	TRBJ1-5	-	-	TGTGCCAGCATCCCCGAGAGGGTCAATCAGCCCCAGCATTTT	CASIPERVNQPQHF
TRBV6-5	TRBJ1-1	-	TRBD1	TGTGCCAGCAGTTACCTGGGACAGTCTGAAGCTTTCTTT	CASSYLGQSEAFF
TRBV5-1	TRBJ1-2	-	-	TGCGCCAGCAGCCGCGTAGGGGTCGACGGCTACACCTTC	CASSRVGVDGYTF
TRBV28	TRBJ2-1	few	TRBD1	TGTGCCAGCAGTACCTCCGGGACAGGGGGCCATGAGCAGTTCTTC	CASSTSGTGGHEQFF
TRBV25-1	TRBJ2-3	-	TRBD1	TGTGCCAGCAGTGTGACAGGGAACACAGATACGCAGTATTTT	CASSVTGNTDTQYF
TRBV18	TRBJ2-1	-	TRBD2	TGTGCCAGCTCACAGGGACTAGCGGGGGCCAATGAGCAGTTCTTC	CASSQGLAGANEQFF
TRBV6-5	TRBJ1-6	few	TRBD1	TGTGCCAGCAGTTACCGTCAACAGGGGGCGGGTTCACCCCTCCACTTT	CASSYRQQGAGSPLHF
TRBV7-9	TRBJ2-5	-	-	TGTGCCAGCAGCTTCGGAGGTGAAGAGACCCAGTACTTC	CASSFGGEETQYF
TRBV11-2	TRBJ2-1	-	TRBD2	TGTGCCAGCAGCCCCGGGACTAGCGGGGGGACCTACAATGAGCAGTTCTTC	CASSPGTSGGTYNEQFF
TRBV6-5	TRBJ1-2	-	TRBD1	TGTGCCAGCAGTTACTCGGGGACAGGAAGTTTCTACACCTTC	CASSYSGTGSFYTF
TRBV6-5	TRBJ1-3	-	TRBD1	TGTGCCAGCAGTTCGGACAGGGCTGGAAACACCATATATTTT	CASSSDRAGNTIYF
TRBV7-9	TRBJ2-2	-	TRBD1	TGTGCCAGCAGCTGGGCCGGGACAGGCTACACCGGGGAGCTGTTTTTT	CASSWAGTGYTGELFF
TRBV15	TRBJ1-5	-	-	TGTGCCACCAGCAGGAACAGCGGGGGCAATCAGCCCCAGCATTTT	CATSRNSGGNQPQHF
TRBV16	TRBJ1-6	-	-	TGTGCCAGCAGCCAGCCCGGACAGTGGAGCTCCTATAATTCACCCCTCCACTTT	CASSQPGQWSSYNSPLHF
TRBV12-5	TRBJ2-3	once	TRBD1	TGTGCTAGTGGTTTTGGACAGGGGAGCACAGATACGCAGTATTTT	CASGFGQGSTDTQYF